A selection of T cell receptor beta chains follows, all from one sample in a study of blood T cell repertoires in COVID-19. Only in-frame clones appear in the TCRdb table, and some are missing; sequencing was by immunoSEQ multiplex PCR. The sample has around 500,000 clones; over 75% are singletons. The specimen was PBMCs or T cells enriched from blood (not recorded which). The receptors shown here come from a woman aged 40 to 55 who had recovered from COVID-19. The CDR3 runs from the conserved cysteine through the conserved F or W. The D gene is left open where the match is weak.

v_gene | d_gene | CDR3aa
TRBV7-2 | TRBD2 | CASSRSGRAQYEQYF
TRBV11-3 | TRBD1 | CASSPQGAGGYTF
TRBV7-2 | NA | CASSDARVGGGYTF
TRBV30 | TRBD1 | CAGDRGSYEQYF
TRBV4-1 | TRBD2 | CASSRTGLAYNEQYF
TRBV2 | NA | CASTLGGLGSTQETQYF
TRBV9 | TRBD2 | CASSGGTSGNYEQYF
TRBV6-4 | NA | CASSDSLEQAPSLAKNIQYF
TRBV5-1 | TRBD1 | CASSATGGVNTEAFF
TRBV5-1 | TRBD1 | CASSLEDRTGGSGYTF
TRBV7-2 | NA | CASSLIGANGEQFF
TRBV10-1 | TRBD2 | CATGTSRNYEQYF
TRBV25-1 | TRBD1 | CASSVTGGNTEAFF
TRBV5-1 | TRBD1 | CASSPPGQGFAGELFF
TRBV7-2 | NA | CASSLVVRETQYF
TRBV27 | NA | CASSFSSSYEQYF
TRBV24-1 | NA | CAETGSHEQYF
TRBV7-8 | TRBD2 | CASSTGTSGSSSYNEQFF
TRBV7-9 | NA | CASSSRGKNEKLFF
TRBV6-5 | NA | CASSYESAPPGEQFF
TRBV29-1 | NA | CSVVSGPYGYTF
TRBV27 | NA | CASSPRGIAAEETQYF
TRBV29-1 | NA | CSVAVGGKGTDTQYF
TRBV19 | TRBD1 | CATRQGASGNTIYF
TRBV24-1 | NA | CATSDWGLSSTDTQYF